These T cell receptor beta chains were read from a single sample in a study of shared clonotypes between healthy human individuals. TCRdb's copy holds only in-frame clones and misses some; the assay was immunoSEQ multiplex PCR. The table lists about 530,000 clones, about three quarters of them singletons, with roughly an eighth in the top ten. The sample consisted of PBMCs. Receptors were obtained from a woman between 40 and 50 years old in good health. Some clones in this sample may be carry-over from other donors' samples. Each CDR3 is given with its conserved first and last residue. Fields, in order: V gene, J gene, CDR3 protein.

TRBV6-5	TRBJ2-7	CASGTGGFEQYF
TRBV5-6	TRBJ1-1	CASSLRRFEAFF
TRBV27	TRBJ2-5	CASSAPMDRGQETQYF
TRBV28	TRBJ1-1	CASSLMAEAFF
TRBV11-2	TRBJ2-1	CASSVSGSEQFF
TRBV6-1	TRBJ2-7	CASSPSWGPSYEQYF
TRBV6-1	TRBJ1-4	CASSESGRQGKLFF
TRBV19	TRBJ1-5	CASSISVGYQPQHF
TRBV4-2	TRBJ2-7	CASSQELAGGPFFHEQYF
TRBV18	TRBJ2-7	CASSRRTGSLHEQYF
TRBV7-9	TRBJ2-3	CASSQDSGPDTQYF
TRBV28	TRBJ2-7	CASSSPGHSYEQYF
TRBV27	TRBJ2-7	CASSRWSNGGNEQYF
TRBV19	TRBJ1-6	CASSMGQNNSPLHF
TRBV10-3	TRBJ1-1	CAISPGPGPDTEAFF
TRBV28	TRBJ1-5	CASSFGNQPQHF
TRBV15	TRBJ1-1	CATSRRQGAAEAFF
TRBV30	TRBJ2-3	CAFTWTSADTQYF
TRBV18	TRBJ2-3	CASSPPVEDTQYF
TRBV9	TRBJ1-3	CGSGAGSSGNTIYF
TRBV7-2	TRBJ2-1	CASSEQGQPGRNEQFF
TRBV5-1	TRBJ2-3	CASSRPSLRLAVTDTQYF
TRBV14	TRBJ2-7	CASSRRQGASYEQYF
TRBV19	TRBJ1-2	CASTPLGNYGYTF
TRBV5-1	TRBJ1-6	CASRPGTGTRNSPLHF
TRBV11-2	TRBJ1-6	CASSLDDREFYNSPLHF
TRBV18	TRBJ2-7	CASSLRTSGSGYEQYF
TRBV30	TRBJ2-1	CAWSGGSGYNGQFF
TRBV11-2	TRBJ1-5	CASSRRDSAVSNQPQHF
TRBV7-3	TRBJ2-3	CASSSGLAGGPDTQYF
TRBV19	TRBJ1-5	CASSIATGSDSNQPQHF
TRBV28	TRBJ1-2	CASSPPGDGYTF
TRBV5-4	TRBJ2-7	CASSCQTSGPALISSYEQYF
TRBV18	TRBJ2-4	CASSPPAENIQYF
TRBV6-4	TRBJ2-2	CASSPVSGALTGELFF
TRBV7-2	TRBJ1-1	CASSKTDRVTEAFF
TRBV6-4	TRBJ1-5	CASSVEAQTYQPQHF